This entry describes one T cell receptor beta chain. The assay was immunoSEQ multiplex PCR, and TCRdb's table has in-frame clones only and misses some. The sample lists fewer than 300,000 clones, under 95% occurring once. This record belongs to a study of blood T cell repertoires in COVID-19. CDR3 size: 11 residues. Trimming took off 2 bases at V and 7 bases at J, with 6 bases between the two ends. From germline, CDR1 is SGHTA and CDR2 FQGNSA. The V call is TRBV7-2, the J call TRBJ2-7; no clear D gene. The receptor comes from a woman aged 40 to 55 with acute COVID-19. Sequences were obtained from PBMCs or T cells enriched from blood (not recorded which). CDR3 in amino acids: CASSLTAEQYF. The CDR3 DNA follows: TGTGCCAGCAGCTTAACTGCAGAGCAGTACTTC.